This is a list of T cell receptor beta chains from one sample in a study of identical twins. One entry per CDR3 protein, called by TCRdb with MiXCR from the 5' RACE reads. The top ten hold 0.98% of the sample, which has roughly 700,000 distinct CDR3 sequences, less than 10% seen once. These same records also appear under a second study, on yellow fever vaccine responses in identical twins.

Specimen: PBMCs. The receptors here all came from a woman between 18 and 29 years old in good health. Each CDR3 is given with its conserved first and last residue. The D gene is left open where the match is weak. Clone size is given for some rows only: seen once, a few or many times, or a class if the clone is expanded.

TRBV12-3/TRBV12-4,TRBD1,TRBJ1-2,-,CASSIPPTGGVGYTF,TGTGCCAGCAGCATCCCCCCTACAGGGGGCGTTGGCTACACCTTC
TRBV5-1,TRBD2,TRBJ2-3,-,CASSLFFGSGGAGDTQYF,TGCGCCAGCAGCTTGTTCTTCGGGAGCGGGGGGGCCGGGGATACGCAGTATTTT
TRBV24-1,-,TRBJ2-1,few,CATSDGVNEQFF,TGTGCCACCAGTGATGGAGTCAATGAGCAGTTCTTC
TRBV28,-,TRBJ2-1,-,CASSGGPDSSYNEQFF,TGTGCCAGCAGTGGGGGGCCGGATAGCTCCTACAATGAGCAGTTCTTC
TRBV9,-,TRBJ2-7,-,CASSVGAGTADSYEQYF,TGTGCCAGCAGCGTAGGTGCGGGGACAGCGGACTCCTACGAGCAGTACTTC
TRBV28,TRBD1,TRBJ1-2,-,CASSLTGQGYGYTF,TGTGCCAGCAGTTTGACGGGACAGGGCTATGGCTACACCTTC
TRBV7-7,-,TRBJ2-5,-,CASSLEGTSGETQYF,TGTGCTAGCAGCTTAGAAGGCACCTCCGGAGAGACCCAGTACTTC
TRBV7-8,-,TRBJ2-7,-,CASSYSSRVDEQYF,TGTGCCAGCAGCTATTCGAGCCGGGTGGACGAGCAGTACTTC
TRBV11-1,TRBD2,TRBJ2-3,few,CASSLGETSDPVADTQYF,TGTGCCAGCAGCTTAGGCGAAACTAGCGACCCCGTCGCAGATACGCAGTATTTT
TRBV29-1,TRBD1,TRBJ2-1,-,CSVEGGIRTGARGEQFF,TGCAGCGTTGAAGGGGGGATTAGGACAGGAGCTAGGGGTGAGCAGTTCTTC
TRBV27,TRBD2,TRBJ2-3,many,CASTRWGSGRKPSTDTQYF,TGTGCCAGCACCCGATGGGGAAGCGGGAGGAAACCTAGCACAGATACGCAGTATTTT
TRBV7-2,-,TRBJ2-7,-,CASSLGATSGAYEQYF,TGTGCCAGCAGCTTAGGTGCGACTAGTGGGGCGTACGAGCAGTACTTC
TRBV4-2,TRBD1,TRBJ2-7,-,CASHAGTGGYEQYF,TGTGCCAGCCACGCCGGGACAGGGGGCTACGAGCAGTACTTC
TRBV5-1,-,TRBJ2-5,-,CASSAGGSWSETQYF,TGCGCCAGCAGCGCTGGAGGGTCTTGGAGTGAGACCCAGTACTTC
TRBV5-5,-,TRBJ2-5,-,CASSLDRLQETQYF,TGTGCCAGCAGCTTGGACAGGCTTCAAGAGACCCAGTACTTC
TRBV6-2/TRBV6-3,-,TRBJ2-4,few,CASSYVGTLAKNIQYF,TGTGCCAGCAGTTACGTTGGAACTTTGGCCAAAAACATTCAGTACTTC
TRBV10-1,-,TRBJ2-2,few,CASKESGTGELFF,TGCGCCAGCAAAGAGTCCGGCACCGGGGAGCTGTTTTTT
TRBV5-1,-,TRBJ2-1,many,CASSLVGVNNEQFF,TGCGCCAGCAGCTTGGTTGGGGTAAACAATGAGCAGTTCTTC
TRBV20-1,TRBD2,TRBJ2-5,few,CSARASWVAGNQETQYF,TGCAGTGCTAGAGCCTCTTGGGTAGCGGGGAACCAAGAGACCCAGTACTTC
TRBV7-9,-,TRBJ2-5,many,CASSLASARSETQYF,TGTGCCAGCAGCTTAGCATCAGCCCGGAGTGAGACCCAGTACTTC
TRBV6-1,-,TRBJ2-2,-,CASWVSAGYTGELFF,TGTGCCAGCTGGGTGTCTGCGGGGTACACCGGGGAGCTGTTTTTT
TRBV13,TRBD2,TRBJ2-7,few,CASSLDFSGREVEQYF,TGTGCCAGCAGCCTCGACTTTAGCGGGAGAGAGGTCGAGCAGTACTTC
TRBV9,TRBD1,TRBJ1-5,few,CASSVVTGQASYSNQPQHF,TGTGCCAGCAGCGTAGTCACGGGACAGGCCAGTTATAGCAATCAGCCCCAGCATTTT
TRBV18,TRBD2,TRBJ2-3,-,CASSPAGVLSTDTQYF,TGTGCCAGCTCACCGGCGGGGGTTCTAAGCACAGATACGCAGTATTTT
TRBV5-4,TRBD2,TRBJ2-3,few,CASRIDPNSGRHTDTQYF,TGTGCCAGCAGAATCGACCCCAATAGCGGGAGGCACACAGATACGCAGTATTTT
TRBV7-9,TRBD1,TRBJ2-1,-,CASSPPGTGRYNEQFF,TGTGCCAGCAGCCCCCCCGGGACAGGGCGCTACAATGAGCAGTTCTTC
TRBV10-3,TRBD2,TRBJ2-1,-,CAISELGLAGYNEQFF,TGTGCCATCAGTGAGTTGGGACTAGCGGGTTACAATGAGCAGTTCTTC
TRBV27,TRBD1,TRBJ2-2,many,CASSRGQNPNTGELFF,TGTGCCAGCAGTAGGGGACAGAACCCGAACACCGGGGAGCTGTTTTTT
TRBV28,-,TRBJ2-7,many,CASNSAVAYEQYF,TGTGCCAGCAATAGTGCAGTTGCCTACGAGCAGTACTTC
TRBV9,-,TRBJ1-1,few,CASSAGFGTEAFF,TGTGCCAGCAGCGCGGGGTTTGGCACTGAAGCTTTCTTT
TRBV10-3,-,TRBJ2-7,few,CAISDTSGYEQYF,TGTGCCATCAGTGATACCAGCGGCTACGAGCAGTACTTC
TRBV20-1,-,TRBJ1-1,many,CSATPPPGASTEAFF,TGCAGTGCTACCCCTCCGCCGGGGGCGAGCACTGAAGCTTTCTTT
TRBV2,TRBD2,TRBJ2-3,-,CAIGNLAGASSTDTQYF,TGTGCCATCGGTAATCTAGCGGGGGCCTCTAGCACAGATACGCAGTATTTT
TRBV5-1,TRBD2,TRBJ2-1,many,CASSPGLAGGSSYNEQFF,TGCGCCAGCAGCCCTGGACTAGCGGGAGGGAGCTCCTACAATGAGCAGTTCTTC
TRBV4-2,-,TRBJ1-1,-,CASSQDRVSTVNTEAFF,TGTGCCAGCAGCCAAGATAGAGTATCGACAGTTAACACTGAAGCTTTCTTT
TRBV5-5,TRBD1,TRBJ2-1,-,CASSPGSLDRGLVGFF,TGTGCCAGCAGCCCCGGCTCCTTAGACAGGGGGCTGGTAGGGTTCTTC
TRBV5-6,-,TRBJ2-1,few,CASSLWWEPGQFF,TGTGCCAGCAGCTTGTGGTGGGAGCCGGGGCAGTTCTTC
TRBV4-3,TRBD1,TRBJ1-6,-,CASSHDGTVLNSPLHF,TGCGCCAGCAGCCACGATGGGACAGTATTGAATTCACCCCTCCACTTT
TRBV7-9,TRBD2,TRBJ2-1,few,CASSSLAGDSNEQFF,TGTGCCAGCAGCTCGCTAGCGGGGGATTCCAATGAGCAGTTCTTC
TRBV7-9,-,TRBJ2-1,few,CASSLAIREQFF,TGTGCCAGCAGCTTAGCTATCAGAGAGCAGTTCTTC
TRBV5-1,-,TRBJ2-2,-,CASGDSTTGELFF,TGCGCCAGCGGGGACTCTACGACCGGGGAGCTGTTTTTT
TRBV7-9,TRBD1,TRBJ2-7,-,CASSPGDRGPSWQYF,TGTGCCAGCAGCCCTGGGGACAGGGGGCCCTCCTGGCAGTACTTC
TRBV6-5,-,TRBJ2-3,many,CASSNSLEMTDTQYF,TGTGCCAGCAGCAACTCCCTGGAGATGACAGATACGCAGTATTTT
TRBV2,TRBD1,TRBJ2-1,few,CASSLPGQPGNEQFF,TGTGCCAGCAGTTTACCGGGACAGCCTGGGAATGAGCAGTTCTTC
TRBV9,-,TRBJ2-6,once,CASSARDGQGANVLTF,TGTGCCAGCAGCGCCCGAGACGGACAGGGGGCCAACGTCCTGACTTTC
TRBV20-1,TRBD1,TRBJ1-5,-,CSAREGTGGGQPQHF,TGCAGTGCTAGAGAAGGGACAGGGGGTGGACAGCCCCAGCATTTT
TRBV28,-,TRBJ2-3,few,CASSTRGGLADTQYF,TGTGCCAGCAGTACTAGAGGGGGTTTGGCAGATACGCAGTATTTT
TRBV6-1,TRBD1,TRBJ2-3,-,CASSADRAPHTDTQYF,TGTGCCAGCAGTGCCGACAGGGCCCCACACACAGATACGCAGTATTTT
TRBV6-2/TRBV6-3,-,TRBJ2-7,few,CASSYSRTALGEQYF,TGTGCCAGCAGTTACTCAAGGACAGCTCTGGGCGAGCAGTACTTC
TRBV5-1,-,TRBJ1-3,many,CASREAGGNTIYF,TGCGCCAGCAGGGAAGCCGGTGGAAACACCATATATTTT
TRBV11-2,-,TRBJ1-2,few,CASSLMRGYGYTF,TGTGCCAGCAGCTTAATGCGCGGCTATGGCTACACCTTC
TRBV4-2,TRBD2,TRBJ2-3,many,CASSQDRTSGGGSTDTQYF,TGTGCCAGCAGCCAAGATCGGACTAGCGGGGGCGGGAGCACAGATACGCAGTATTTT
TRBV7-9,TRBD1,TRBJ1-2,-,CASSSDRENYGYTF,TGTGCCAGCAGCTCGGACAGGGAGAACTATGGCTACACCTTC
TRBV12-3/TRBV12-4,TRBD2,TRBJ2-2,few,CASTRLAGAGELFF,TGTGCCAGCACCAGACTAGCGGGGGCCGGGGAGCTGTTTTTT